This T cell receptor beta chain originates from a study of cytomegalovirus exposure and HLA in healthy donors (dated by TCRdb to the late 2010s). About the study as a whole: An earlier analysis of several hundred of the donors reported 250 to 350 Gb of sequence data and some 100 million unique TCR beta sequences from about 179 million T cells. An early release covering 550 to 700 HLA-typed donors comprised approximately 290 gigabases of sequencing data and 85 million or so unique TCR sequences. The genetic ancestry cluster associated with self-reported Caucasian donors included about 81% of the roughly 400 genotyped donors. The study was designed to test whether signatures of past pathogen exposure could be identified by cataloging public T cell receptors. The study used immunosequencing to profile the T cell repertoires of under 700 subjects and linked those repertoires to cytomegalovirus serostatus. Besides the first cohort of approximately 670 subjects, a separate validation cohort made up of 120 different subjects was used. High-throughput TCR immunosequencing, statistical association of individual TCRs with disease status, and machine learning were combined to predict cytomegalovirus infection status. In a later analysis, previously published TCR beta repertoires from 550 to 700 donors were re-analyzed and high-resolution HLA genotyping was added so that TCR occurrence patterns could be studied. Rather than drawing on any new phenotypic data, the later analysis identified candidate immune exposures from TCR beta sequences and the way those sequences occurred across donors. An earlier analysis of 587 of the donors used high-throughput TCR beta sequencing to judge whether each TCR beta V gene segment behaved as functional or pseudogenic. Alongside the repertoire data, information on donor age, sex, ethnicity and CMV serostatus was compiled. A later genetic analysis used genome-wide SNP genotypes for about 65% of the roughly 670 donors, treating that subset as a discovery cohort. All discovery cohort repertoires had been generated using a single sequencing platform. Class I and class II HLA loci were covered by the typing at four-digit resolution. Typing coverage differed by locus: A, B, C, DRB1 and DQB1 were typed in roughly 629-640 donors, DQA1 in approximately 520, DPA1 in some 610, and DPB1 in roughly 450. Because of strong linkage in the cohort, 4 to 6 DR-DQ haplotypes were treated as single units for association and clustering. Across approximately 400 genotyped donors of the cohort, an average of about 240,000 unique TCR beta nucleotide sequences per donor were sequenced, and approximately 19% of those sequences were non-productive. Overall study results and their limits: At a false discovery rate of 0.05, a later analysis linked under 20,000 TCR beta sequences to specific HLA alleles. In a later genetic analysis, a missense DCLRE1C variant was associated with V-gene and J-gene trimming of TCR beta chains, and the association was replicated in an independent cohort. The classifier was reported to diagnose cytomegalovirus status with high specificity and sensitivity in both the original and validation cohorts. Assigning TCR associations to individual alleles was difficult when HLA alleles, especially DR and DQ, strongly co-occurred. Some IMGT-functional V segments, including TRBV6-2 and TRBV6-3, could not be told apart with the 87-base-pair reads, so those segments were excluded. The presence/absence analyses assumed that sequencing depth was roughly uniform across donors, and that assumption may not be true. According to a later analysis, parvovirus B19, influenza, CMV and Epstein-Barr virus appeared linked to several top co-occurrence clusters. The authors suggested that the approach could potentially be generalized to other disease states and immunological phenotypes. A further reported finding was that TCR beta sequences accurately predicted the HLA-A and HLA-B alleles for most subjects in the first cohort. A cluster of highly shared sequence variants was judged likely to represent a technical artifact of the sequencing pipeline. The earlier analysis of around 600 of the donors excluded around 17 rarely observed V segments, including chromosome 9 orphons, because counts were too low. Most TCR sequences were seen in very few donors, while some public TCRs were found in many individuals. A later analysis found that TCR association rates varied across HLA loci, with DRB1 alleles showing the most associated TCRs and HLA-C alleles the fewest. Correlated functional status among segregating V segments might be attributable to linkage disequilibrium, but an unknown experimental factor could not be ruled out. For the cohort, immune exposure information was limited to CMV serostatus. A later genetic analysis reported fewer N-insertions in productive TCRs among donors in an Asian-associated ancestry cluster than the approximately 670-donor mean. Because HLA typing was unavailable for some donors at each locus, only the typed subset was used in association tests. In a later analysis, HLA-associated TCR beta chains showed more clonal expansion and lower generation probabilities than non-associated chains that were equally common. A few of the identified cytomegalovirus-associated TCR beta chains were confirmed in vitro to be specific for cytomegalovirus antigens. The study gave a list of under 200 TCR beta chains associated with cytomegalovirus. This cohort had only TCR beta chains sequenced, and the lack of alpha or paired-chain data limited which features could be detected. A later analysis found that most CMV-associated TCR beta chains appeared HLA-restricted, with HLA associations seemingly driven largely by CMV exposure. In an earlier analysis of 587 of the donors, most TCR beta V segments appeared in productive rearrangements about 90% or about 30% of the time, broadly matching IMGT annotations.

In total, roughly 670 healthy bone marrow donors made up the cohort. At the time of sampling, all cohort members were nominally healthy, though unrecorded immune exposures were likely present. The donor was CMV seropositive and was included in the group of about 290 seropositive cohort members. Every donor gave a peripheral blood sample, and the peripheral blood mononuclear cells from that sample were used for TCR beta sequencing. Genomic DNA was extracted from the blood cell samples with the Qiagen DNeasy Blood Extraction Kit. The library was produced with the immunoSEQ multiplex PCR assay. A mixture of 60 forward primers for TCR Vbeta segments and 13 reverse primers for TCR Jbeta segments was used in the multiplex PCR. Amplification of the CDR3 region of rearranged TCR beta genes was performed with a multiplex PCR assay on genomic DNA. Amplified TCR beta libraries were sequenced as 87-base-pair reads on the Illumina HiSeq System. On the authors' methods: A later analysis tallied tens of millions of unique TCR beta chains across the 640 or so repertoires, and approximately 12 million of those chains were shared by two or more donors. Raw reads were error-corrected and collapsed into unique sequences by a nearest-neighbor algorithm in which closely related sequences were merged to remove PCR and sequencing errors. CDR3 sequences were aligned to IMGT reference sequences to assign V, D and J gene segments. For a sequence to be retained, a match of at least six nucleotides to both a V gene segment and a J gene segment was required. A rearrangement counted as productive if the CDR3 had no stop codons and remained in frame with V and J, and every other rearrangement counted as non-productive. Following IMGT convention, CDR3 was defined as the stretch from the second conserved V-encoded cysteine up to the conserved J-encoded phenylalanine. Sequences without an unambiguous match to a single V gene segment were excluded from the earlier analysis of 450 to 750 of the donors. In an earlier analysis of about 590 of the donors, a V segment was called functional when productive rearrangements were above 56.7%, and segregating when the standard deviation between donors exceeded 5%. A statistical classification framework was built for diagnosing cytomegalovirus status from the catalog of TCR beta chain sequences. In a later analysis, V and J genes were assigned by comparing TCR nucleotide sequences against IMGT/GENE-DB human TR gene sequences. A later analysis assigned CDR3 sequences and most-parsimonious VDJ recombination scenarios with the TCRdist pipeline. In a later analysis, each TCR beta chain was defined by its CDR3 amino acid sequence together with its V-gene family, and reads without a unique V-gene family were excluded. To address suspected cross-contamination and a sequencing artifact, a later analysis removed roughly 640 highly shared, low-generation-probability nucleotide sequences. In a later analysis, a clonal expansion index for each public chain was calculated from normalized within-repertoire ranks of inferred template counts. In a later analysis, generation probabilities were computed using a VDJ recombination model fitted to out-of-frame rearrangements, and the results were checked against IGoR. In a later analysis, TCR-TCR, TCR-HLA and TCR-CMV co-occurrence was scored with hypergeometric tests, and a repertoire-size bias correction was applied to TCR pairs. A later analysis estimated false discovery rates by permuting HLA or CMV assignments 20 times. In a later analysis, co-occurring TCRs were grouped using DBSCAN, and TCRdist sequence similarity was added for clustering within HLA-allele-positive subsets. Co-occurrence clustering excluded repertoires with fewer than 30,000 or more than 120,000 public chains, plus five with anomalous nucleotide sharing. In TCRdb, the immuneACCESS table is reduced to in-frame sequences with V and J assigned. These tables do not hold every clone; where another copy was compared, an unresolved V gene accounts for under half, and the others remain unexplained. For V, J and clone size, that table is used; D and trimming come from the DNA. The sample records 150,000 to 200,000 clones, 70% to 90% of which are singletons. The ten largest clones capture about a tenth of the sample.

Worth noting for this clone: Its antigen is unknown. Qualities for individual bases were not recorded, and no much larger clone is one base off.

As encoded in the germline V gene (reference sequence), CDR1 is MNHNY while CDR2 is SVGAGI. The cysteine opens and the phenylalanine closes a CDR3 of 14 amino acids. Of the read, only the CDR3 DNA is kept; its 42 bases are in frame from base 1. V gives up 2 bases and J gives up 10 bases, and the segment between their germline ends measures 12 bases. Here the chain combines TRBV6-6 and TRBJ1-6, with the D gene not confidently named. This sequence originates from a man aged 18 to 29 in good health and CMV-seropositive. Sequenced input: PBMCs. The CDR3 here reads CASSYGEMGSPLHF. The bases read TGTGCCAGCAGTTACGGGGAGATGGGATCACCCCTCCACTTT.